A selection of T cell receptor beta chains follows, all from one sample in a study of shared clonotypes between healthy human individuals. The assay was immunoSEQ multiplex PCR, and TCRdb's table has in-frame clones only and misses some. Of millions of clones in the sample, around 93% were seen once. Sequenced sample: naive CD8+ T cells from PBMCs. The origin of the receptors is a man aged 18 to 35 in good health. Some clones in this sample may be carry-over from other donors' samples. CDR3s include the opening cysteine and the closing phenylalanine or tryptophan. A D gene is named only where the DNA matches it firmly. Size tells how often a clone was seen (once, few, many) or the class of an expanded clone, and some rows leave it out.

J gene	V gene	D gene	clone size	CDR3 DNA	CDR3 protein
TRBJ2-7	TRBV6-5	NA	NA	TGTGCCAGCAGTCCCACCAGGGCTCCCTACGAGCAGTACTTC	CASSPTRAPYEQYF
TRBJ2-7	TRBV10-3	TRBD1	NA	TGTGCCATCAGTGAGCCCCCAAGGGGACAGGGGTGGAAAAAGCAGTACTTC	CAISEPPRGQGWKKQYF
TRBJ1-1	TRBV27	NA	NA	TGTGCCAGCAGTTCACCTACGGGGAGGGCTTTCTTT	CASSSPTGRAFF
TRBJ2-2	TRBV25-1	NA	NA	TGTGCCAGCAGTGGGGAAAGGACAGCGGGCGGGGAGCTGTTTTTT	CASSGERTAGGELFF
TRBJ1-1	TRBV6-1	NA	NA	TGTGCCAGCAGTGTTTGGCGGATGTCCCCGAACACTGAAGCTTTCTTT	CASSVWRMSPNTEAFF
TRBJ2-5	TRBV11-2	TRBD2	once	TGTGCCAGCAGGTCAGAGTGGAGCGGGAGAGAGACCCAGTACTTC	CASRSEWSGRETQYF
TRBJ2-7	TRBV7-9	TRBD1	NA	TGTGCCAGCACCGCGACAGGGGCTGACGGGAGTTCCCCTTACGAGCAGTACTTC	CASTATGADGSSPYEQYF
TRBJ1-2	TRBV5-1	NA	NA	TGCGCCAGCAGCGGAGAACAGGGTTGGCATGGCTACACCTTC	CASSGEQGWHGYTF
TRBJ2-1	TRBV9	TRBD1	NA	TGTGCCAGCAGCCCCAACAGGGGAGATGATGAGCAGTTCTTC	CASSPNRGDDEQFF
TRBJ2-4	TRBV19	TRBD2	NA	TGTGCCAGTAGTATGATCGTTAGCGGGCCAAGTAGAATTCAGTACTTC	CASSMIVSGPSRIQYF
TRBJ1-1	TRBV5-1	TRBD1	few	TGCGCCAGCGCGGGACAGGAGGAAGATGAAGCTTTCTTT	CASAGQEEDEAFF
TRBJ2-6	TRBV11-2	TRBD1	NA	TGTGCCAGCAGCCCGACCTTCCGGGACAGGGGGGCTGGGGCCAACGTCCTGACTTTC	CASSPTFRDRGAGANVLTF
TRBJ2-1	TRBV28	NA	NA	TGTGCCAGCAGTCTGGGCAGGGGAAATGAGCAGTTCTTC	CASSLGRGNEQFF
TRBJ2-7	TRBV10-1	TRBD2	NA	TGCGCCAGCAGCGACGGGACTAGCGGAAGCTACGAGCAGTACTTC	CASSDGTSGSYEQYF
TRBJ1-5	TRBV7-9	NA	once	TGTGCCAGCAGCTTAGTGGGGGTGGCTCAGCCCCAGCATTTT	CASSLVGVAQPQHF
TRBJ1-1	TRBV19	TRBD1	NA	TGTGCCAGTAGTACAGAACAGGGGTCGGATGAAGCTTTCTTT	CASSTEQGSDEAFF
TRBJ2-5	TRBV9	NA	NA	TGTGCCAGCAGCGTAGTTGGAACCGACGAGACCCAGTACTTC	CASSVVGTDETQYF
TRBJ2-3	TRBV11-3	NA	NA	TGTGCCAGCAGCTCGCGGGACACAGATACGCAGTATTTT	CASSSRDTDTQYF
TRBJ1-2	TRBV7-9	NA	NA	TGTGCCAGCAGCTCCGGAGAGGCTAACTATGGCTACACCTTC	CASSSGEANYGYTF
TRBJ1-5	TRBV19	TRBD1	NA	TGTGCCAGTAGTCCTAGGACAGGTATGGTGGGAGGAAATCAGCCCCAGCATTTT	CASSPRTGMVGGNQPQHF
TRBJ2-2	TRBV10-2	NA	NA	TGCGCCAGCAGTGAGCTATGGACCACGGGGGAGCTGTTTTTT	CASSELWTTGELFF
TRBJ1-2	TRBV9	NA	NA	TGTGCCAGCAGCCCCCGACAAAATGGGGTATATGGCTACACCTTC	CASSPRQNGVYGYTF